These T cell receptor beta chains were read from a single sample in a study of T-cell memory formation after mild COVID-19. TCRdb recomputed calls from the 5' RACE reads with MiXCR, one row per CDR3 protein. The sample includes roughly 170,000 distinct CDR3 sequences, approximately 17% of them seen just once. The specimen was PBMCs or a T cell subset sorted from them (not recorded which). These receptor sequences come from a man aged 18-30 years who had mild COVID-19 (a few samples of this study predate the infection). Cell type and time point are not known. The conserved cysteine and the conserved F or W are not part of the CDR3 here.

v_call	j_call	cdr3_length	cdr3_aa
TRBV7-2	TRBJ2-2	15	ASSVPGQVAFTGELF
TRBV27	TRBJ1-1	11	ASSWSTDTEAF
TRBV4-3	TRBJ2-4	12	ASSHDRGLGIQY
TRBV28	TRBJ2-3	14	ASSSRGGTSTDTQY
TRBV11-2	TRBJ2-5	10	ASGVGEETQY
TRBV5-1	TRBJ1-6	11	ASSRALNSPLH
TRBV6-5	TRBJ2-3	13	ASKFRGGPTDTQY
TRBV12-3/TRBV12-4	TRBJ2-7	12	ASSLNGQAYEQY
TRBV20-1	TRBJ1-2	9	SADRTYGYT
TRBV12-3/TRBV12-4	TRBJ1-5	13	ASTRFGDSNQPQH
TRBV11-2	TRBJ1-1	12	ASSLQGAVTEAF
TRBV20-1	TRBJ1-2	12	SARDLDRGVGYT
TRBV27	TRBJ1-2	12	ASSFSLTGVGYT
TRBV6-5	TRBJ1-1	10	ASRVTEDEAF
TRBV6-5	TRBJ2-5	13	ASSRRTGAQETQY
TRBV11-3	TRBJ2-6	13	ASSKTTSGANVLT
TRBV12-3/TRBV12-4	TRBJ2-4	9	ASSLQGRTH
TRBV20-1	TRBJ2-7	9	SATGQNEQY
TRBV20-1	TRBJ1-2	9	SAYSNYGYT
TRBV21-1	TRBJ2-1	11	ASQGDKNNEQF
TRBV5-1	TRBJ1-6	13	ASSALGTEGSPLH
TRBV24-1	TRBJ2-2	13	ATSVAGVNTGELF